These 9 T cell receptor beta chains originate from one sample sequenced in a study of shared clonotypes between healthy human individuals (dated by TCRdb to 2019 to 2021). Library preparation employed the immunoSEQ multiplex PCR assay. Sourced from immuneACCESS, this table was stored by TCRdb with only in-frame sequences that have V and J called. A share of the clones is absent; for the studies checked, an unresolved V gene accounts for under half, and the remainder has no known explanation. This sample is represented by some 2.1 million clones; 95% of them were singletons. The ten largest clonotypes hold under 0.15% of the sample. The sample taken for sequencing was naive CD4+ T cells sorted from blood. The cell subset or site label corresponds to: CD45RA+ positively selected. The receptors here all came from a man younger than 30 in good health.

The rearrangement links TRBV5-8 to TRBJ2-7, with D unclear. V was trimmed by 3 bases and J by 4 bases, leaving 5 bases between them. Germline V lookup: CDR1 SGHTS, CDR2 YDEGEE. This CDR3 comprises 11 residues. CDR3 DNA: TGTGCCAGCAGCTCCATGTACGAGCAGTACTTC. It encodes CASSSMYEQYF.

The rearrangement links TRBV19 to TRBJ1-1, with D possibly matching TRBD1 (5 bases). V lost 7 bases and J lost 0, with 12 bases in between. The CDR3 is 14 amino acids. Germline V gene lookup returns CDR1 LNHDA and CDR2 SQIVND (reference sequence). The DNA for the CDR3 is TGTGCCAGTAACACGGACACCTTGAACACTGAAGCTTTCTTT. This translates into CASNTDTLNTEAFF. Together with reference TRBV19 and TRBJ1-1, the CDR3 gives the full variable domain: DGGITQSPKYLFRKEGQNVTLSCEQNLNHDAMYWYRQDPGQGLRLIYYSQIVNDFQKGDIAEGYSVSREKKESFPLTVTSAQKNPTAFYLCASNTDTLNTEAFFGQGTRLTVV.

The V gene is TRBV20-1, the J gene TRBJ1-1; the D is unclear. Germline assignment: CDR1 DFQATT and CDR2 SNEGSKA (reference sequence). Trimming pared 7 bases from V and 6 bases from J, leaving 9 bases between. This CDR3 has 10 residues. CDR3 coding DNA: TGCAGTGGGGGAGGTTCTGAAGCTTTCTTT. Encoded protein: CSGGGSEAFF.

CDR3 loop: CASRRQGTQPQHF. The CDR3 nucleotides are TGTGCCAGCAGGAGACAGGGGACTCAGCCCCAGCATTTT. J is TRBJ1-5 and V is TRBV2; TRBD1 matches at 8 bases. The CDR3 length is 13 residues. Germline CDR1 and CDR2: SNHLY and FYNNEI. Unmatched junction bases numbered 4, after V lost 6 bases and J lost 6 bases. The entire variable domain, with the rest obtained from reference TRBV2 and TRBJ1-5, is as follows: EPEVTQTPSHQVTQMGQEVILRCVPISNHLYFYWYRQILGQKVEFLVSFYNNEISEKSEIFDDQFSVERPDGSNFTLKIRSTKLEDSAMYFCASRRQGTQPQHFGDGTRLSIL.

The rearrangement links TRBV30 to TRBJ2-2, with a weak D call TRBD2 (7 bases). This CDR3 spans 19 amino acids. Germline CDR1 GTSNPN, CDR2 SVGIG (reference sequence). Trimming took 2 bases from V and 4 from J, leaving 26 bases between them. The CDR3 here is CAWSRDKGGLRRLTGELFF. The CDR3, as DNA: TGTGCCTGGAGTCGGGACAAGGGGGGACTAAGGAGGCTCACCGGGGAGCTGTTTTTT. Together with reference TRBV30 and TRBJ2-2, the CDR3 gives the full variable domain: SQTIHQWPATLVQPVGSPLSLECTVEGTSNPNLYWYRQAAGRGLQLLFYSVGIGQISSEVPQNLSASRPQDRQFILSSKKLLLSDSGFYLCAWSRDKGGLRRLTGELFFGEGSRLTVL.

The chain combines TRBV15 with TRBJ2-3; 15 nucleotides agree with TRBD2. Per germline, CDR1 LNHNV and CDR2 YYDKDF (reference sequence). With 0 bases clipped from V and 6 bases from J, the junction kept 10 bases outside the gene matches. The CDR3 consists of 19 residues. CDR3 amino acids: CATSRDLGTSGRRGDTQYF. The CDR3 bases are TGTGCCACCAGCAGAGATCTCGGGACTAGCGGGAGGAGGGGTGATACGCAGTATTTT.

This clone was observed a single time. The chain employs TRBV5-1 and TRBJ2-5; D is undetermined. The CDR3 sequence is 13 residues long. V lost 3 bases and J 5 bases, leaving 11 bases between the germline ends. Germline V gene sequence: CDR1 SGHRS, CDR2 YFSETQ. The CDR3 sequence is CASSSGIKETQYF. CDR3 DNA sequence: TGCGCCAGCAGCTCTGGGATAAAGGAGACCCAGTACTTC.

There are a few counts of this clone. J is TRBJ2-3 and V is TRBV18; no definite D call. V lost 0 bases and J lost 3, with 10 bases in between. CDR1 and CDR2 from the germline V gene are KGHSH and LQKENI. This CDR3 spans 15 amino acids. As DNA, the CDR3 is TGTGCCAGCTCACCACCGCAAGGGATAACAGATACGCAGTATTTT. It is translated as CASSPPQGITDTQYF.

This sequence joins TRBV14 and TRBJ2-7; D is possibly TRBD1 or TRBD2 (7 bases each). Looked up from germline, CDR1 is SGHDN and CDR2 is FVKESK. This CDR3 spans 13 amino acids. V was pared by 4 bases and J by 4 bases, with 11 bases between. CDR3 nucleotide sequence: TGTGCCAGCAGCCGAGCGGGACAGTACGAGCAGTACTTC. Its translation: CASSRAGQYEQYF.